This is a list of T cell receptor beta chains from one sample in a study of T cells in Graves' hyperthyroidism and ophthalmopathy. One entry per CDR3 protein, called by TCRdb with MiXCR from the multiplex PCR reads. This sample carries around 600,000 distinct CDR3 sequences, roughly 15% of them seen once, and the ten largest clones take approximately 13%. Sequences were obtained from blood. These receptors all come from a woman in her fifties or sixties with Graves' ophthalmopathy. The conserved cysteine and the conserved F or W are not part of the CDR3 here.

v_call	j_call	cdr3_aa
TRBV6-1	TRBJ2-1	ASSEALFRGSGTYNEQF
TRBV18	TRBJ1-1	ASSPLGGQVMNTEAF
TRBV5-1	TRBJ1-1	ASSRLGQENTEAF
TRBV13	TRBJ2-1	ASSLGGGGFNEQF
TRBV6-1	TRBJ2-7	ASRRDTGMQY
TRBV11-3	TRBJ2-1	ASSLTSSGRVHSYNEQF
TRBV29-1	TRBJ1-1	SVVGGEVNTEAF
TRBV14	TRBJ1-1	ASSPGVRRNTEAF
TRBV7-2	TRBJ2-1	ASSLVPTSGKGAYNEQF
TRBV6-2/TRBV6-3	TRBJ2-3	ASSSLLTQGITDTQY
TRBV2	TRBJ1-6	ASRQDLSSYNSPLH
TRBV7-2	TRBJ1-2	ASSTGGAGYGYT
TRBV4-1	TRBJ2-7	ASSQAEGPYEQY
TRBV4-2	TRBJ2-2	ASSQGRSNTGELF
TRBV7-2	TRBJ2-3	ASSFLAGGFTDTQY
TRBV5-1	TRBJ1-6	ASSYKTGFKDSPLH
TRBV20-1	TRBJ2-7	SASRLLAGTYEQY
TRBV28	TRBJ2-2	ASSRWSGQDTGELF
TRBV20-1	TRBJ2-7	SAIGQGVYEQY
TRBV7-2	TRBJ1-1	ASSFTGTEAF